One sample yielded the 7 T cell receptor beta chains listed below, sequenced in a study of T cells in Graves' hyperthyroidism and ophthalmopathy. The source material, RNA transcripts, was used to amplify TCR beta CDR3 regions. Primed by the HTBI set, a first-round RT-PCR was run on the TCR CDR3. TCRdb re-called the multiplex PCR reads with MiXCR, one entry per CDR3 protein. The sample includes around 600,000 distinct CDR3 sequences, about 45% of them seen just once. The sequenced sample was peripheral blood or thyroid tissue (not recorded which). The receptors stem from an adult man with Graves' disease, either hyperthyroidism or ophthalmopathy (not recorded which).

The rearrangement uses TRBV2 and TRBJ1-1; D is possibly TRBD1 (5 bases). Germline V gives CDR1 SNHLY, CDR2 FYNNEI. Trimming cost V 7 bases and J 7 bases, with 13 bases left between them. This CDR3 region has 12 residues. The CDR3 bases are TGTGCCAGCAACGAGGGGTTCAATGAAGCTTTCTTT. It specifies CASNEGFNEAFF. The variable domain in full, with the rest retrieved from reference TRBV2 and TRBJ1-1, is EPEVTQTPSHQVTQMGQEVILRCVPISNHLYFYWYRQILGQKVEFLVSFYNNEISEKSEIFDDQFSVERPDGSNFTLKIRSTKLEDSAMYFCASNEGFNEAFFGQGTRLTVV.

This chain connects TRBV4-1 to TRBJ2-5; 7 bases are shared with TRBD2. The J segment lost 3 bases and the V segment lost 0 bases, leaving 4 bases of the junction unmatched. Germline CDR1 MGHRA, CDR2 YSYEKL. This CDR3 has 15 amino acids. CDR3 coding DNA: TGCGCCAGCAGCCAAGAACGGGGGGTGAAAGAGACCCAGTACTTC. It translates to CASSQERGVKETQYF.

For this clonotype: This may be a read error, as it is one base from a much larger clone. The chain uses TRBV12-3 or TRBV12-4 and TRBJ1-6, with TRBD1 matching over 11 bases. The CDR3 totals 14 residues. V shed 6 bases and J 8 bases; nucleotides not matched to a gene: 3. In DNA, the CDR3 is TGTGCCAGCAGCCGGGGACAGGGGGATTCACCCCTCCACTTT. This sequence encodes CASSRGQGDSPLHF.

The chain links TRBV12-3 or TRBV12-4 to TRBJ1-6; the match to TRBD1 covers 10 bases. V was pared by 8 bases and J by 1 base, with 8 bases of the junction left unmatched. This CDR3 is 17 amino acids long. DNA for the CDR3: TGTGCCAGCTCCGACAGGGGGCGCCGATCCTATAATTCACCCCTCCACTTT. Translating it yields CASSDRGRRSYNSPLHF.

The rearrangement joins TRBV12-3 or TRBV12-4 to TRBJ1-5; D unresolved. The CDR3 runs to 14 residues. For the CDR3, the DNA is TGTGCTAGTGGTTTGGCGGGATGGAATCAGCCCCAGCATTTT. Its translation: CASGLAGWNQPQHF.

V and J are TRBV19 and TRBJ1-1, with TRBD1 as a possible D gene (6 bases). Germline CDR1 LNHDA, CDR2 SQIVND (reference sequence). The CDR3 loop spans 15 amino acids. The V end lost 6 bases, the J end lost 1 base, and 15 bases lay between the germline ends. The CDR3 nucleotides read TGTGCCAGTAGCCCGCCGGGACATTGGAACACTGAAGCTTTCTTT. Its protein product is CASSPPGHWNTEAFF.

Concerning this clonotype itself: This could be a read error, since a much larger clone is one nucleotide away. This chain uses TRBV7-9 with TRBJ1-1; no definite D call. The CDR3 spans 13 residues. Looked up from germline, CDR1 is SEHNR and CDR2 is FQNEAQ (reference sequence). The CDR3: CASSSPGATGAFF. DNA of the CDR3: TGTGCCAGCAGCTCGCCGGGAGCCACTGGAGCTTTCTTT.